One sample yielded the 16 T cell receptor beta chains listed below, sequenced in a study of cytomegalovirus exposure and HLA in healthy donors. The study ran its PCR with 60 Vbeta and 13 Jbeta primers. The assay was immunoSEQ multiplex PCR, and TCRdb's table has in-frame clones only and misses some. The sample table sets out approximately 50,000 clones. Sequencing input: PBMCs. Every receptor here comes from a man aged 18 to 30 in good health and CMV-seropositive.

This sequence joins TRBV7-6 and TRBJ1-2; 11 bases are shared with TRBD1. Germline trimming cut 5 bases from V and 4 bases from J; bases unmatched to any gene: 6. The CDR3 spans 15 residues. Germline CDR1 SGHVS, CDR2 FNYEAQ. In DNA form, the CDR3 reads TGTGCCAGCAGCCCGTGGACAGGGGGCGCCTATGGCTACACCTTC. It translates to CASSPWTGGAYGYTF.

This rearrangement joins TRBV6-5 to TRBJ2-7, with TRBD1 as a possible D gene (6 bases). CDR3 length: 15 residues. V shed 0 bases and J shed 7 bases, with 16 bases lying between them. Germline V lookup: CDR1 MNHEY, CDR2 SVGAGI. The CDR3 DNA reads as TGTGCCAGCAGTTACTCTTGGGGGCCTCAAGCAGAGCAGTACTTC. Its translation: CASSYSWGPQAEQYF.

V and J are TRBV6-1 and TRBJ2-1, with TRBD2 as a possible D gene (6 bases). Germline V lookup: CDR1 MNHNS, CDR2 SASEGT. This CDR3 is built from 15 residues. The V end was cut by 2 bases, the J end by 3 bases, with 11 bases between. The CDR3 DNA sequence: TGTGCCAGCAGTGAAAAGAGTAGCGGCTACAATGAGCAGTTCTTC. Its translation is CASSEKSSGYNEQFF.

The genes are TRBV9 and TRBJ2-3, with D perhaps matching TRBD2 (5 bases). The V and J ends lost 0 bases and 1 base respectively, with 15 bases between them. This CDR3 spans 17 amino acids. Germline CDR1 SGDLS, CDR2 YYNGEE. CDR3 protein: CASSVALDGIRTDTQYF. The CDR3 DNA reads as TGTGCCAGCAGCGTAGCTCTTGACGGGATCCGCACAGATACGCAGTATTTT.

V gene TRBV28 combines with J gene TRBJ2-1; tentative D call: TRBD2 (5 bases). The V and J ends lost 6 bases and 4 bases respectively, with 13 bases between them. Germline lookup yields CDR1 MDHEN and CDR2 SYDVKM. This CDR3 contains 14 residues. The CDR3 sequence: CASSIEGVYNEQFF. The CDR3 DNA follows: TGTGCCAGCAGCATAGAGGGAGTTTACAATGAGCAGTTCTTC.

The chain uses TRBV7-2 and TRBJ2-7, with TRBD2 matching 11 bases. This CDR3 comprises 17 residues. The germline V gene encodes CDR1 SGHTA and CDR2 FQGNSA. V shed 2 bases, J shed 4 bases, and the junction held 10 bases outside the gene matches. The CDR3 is CASSLRAIAGGLYEQYF. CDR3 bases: TGTGCCAGCAGCTTACGGGCCATAGCGGGAGGGCTGTACGAGCAGTACTTC.

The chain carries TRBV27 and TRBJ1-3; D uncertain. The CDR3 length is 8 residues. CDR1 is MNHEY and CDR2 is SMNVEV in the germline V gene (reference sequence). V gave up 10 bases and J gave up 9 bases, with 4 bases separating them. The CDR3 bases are TGTGCCACCTTCACCATATATTTT. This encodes CATFTIYF.

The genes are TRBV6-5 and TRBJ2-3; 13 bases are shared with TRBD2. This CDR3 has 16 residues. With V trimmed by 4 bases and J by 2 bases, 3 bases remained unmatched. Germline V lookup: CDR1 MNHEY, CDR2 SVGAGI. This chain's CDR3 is CASSSGLAGHTDTQYF. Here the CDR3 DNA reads TGTGCCAGCAGTTCGGGACTAGCGGGACACACAGATACGCAGTATTTT.

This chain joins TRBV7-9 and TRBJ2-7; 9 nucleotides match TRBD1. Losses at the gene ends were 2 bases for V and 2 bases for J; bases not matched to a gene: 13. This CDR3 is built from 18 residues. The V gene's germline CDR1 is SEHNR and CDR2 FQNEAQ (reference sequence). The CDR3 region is CASSLSGTGNKPPYEQYF. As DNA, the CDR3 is TGTGCCAGCAGCTTATCCGGGACAGGGAACAAACCTCCCTACGAGCAGTACTTC.

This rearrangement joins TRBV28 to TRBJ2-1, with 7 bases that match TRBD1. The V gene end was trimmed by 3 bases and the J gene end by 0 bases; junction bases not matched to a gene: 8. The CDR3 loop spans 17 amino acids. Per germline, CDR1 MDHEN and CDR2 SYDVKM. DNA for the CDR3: TGTGCCAGCAGTTTCCCCTCGGACAGGAGCTCCTACAATGAGCAGTTCTTC. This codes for CASSFPSDRSSYNEQFF.

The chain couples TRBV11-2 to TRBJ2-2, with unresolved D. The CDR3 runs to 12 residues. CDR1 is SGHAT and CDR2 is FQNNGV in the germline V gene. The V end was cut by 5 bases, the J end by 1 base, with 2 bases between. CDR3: CASSLNTGELFF. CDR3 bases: TGTGCCAGCAGCCTGAACACCGGGGAGCTGTTTTTT. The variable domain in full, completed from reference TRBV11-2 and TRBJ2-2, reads EAGVAQSPRYKIIEKRQSVAFWCNPISGHATLYWYQQILGQGPKLLIQFQNNGVVDDSQLPKDRFSAERLKGVDSTLKIQPAKLEDSAVYLCASSLNTGELFFGEGSRLTVL.

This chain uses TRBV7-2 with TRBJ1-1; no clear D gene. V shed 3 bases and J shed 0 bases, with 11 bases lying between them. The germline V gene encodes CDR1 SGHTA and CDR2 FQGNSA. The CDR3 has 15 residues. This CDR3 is CASSFFVRMNTEAFF. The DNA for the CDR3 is TGTGCCAGCAGCTTTTTTGTCAGAATGAACACTGAAGCTTTCTTT.

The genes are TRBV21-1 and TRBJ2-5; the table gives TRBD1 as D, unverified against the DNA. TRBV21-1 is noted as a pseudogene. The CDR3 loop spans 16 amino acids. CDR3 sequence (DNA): TGTGCCAGCAGCGATAACAGGGACCCCTTAATGGAGACCCAGTACTTC. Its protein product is CASSDNRDPLMETQYF.

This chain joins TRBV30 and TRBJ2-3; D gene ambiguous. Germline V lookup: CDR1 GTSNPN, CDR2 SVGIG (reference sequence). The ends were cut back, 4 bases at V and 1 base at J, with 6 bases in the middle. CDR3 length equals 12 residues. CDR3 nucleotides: TGTGCCTGGAATCGGGGCACAGATACGCAGTATTTT. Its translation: CAWNRGTDTQYF.

In DNA, the CDR3 is TGTGCCAGCAGTCCAGCTTGGTCGCGGGGGGCCCATAGCAATCAGCCCCAGCATTTT. Its translation is CASSPAWSRGAHSNQPQHF. V usage is TRBV28 and J usage is TRBJ1-5; TRBD1 is a possible D gene (6 bases). V gave up 5 bases and J gave up 0 bases, with 23 bases separating them. This CDR3 is built from 19 residues. The germline gives CDR1 MDHEN, CDR2 SYDVKM.

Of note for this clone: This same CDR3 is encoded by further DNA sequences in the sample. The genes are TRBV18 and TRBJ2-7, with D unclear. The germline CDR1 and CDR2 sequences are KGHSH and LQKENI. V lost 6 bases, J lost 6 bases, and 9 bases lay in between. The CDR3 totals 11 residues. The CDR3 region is CASSPEVEQYF. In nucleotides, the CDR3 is TGTGCCAGCTCCCCAGAGGTCGAGCAGTACTTC.